The T cell receptor beta chain described here comes from a study of T cells in Graves' hyperthyroidism and ophthalmopathy. Amplified regions were TCR beta CDR3 sequences from RNA transcripts. First-round RT-PCR with HTBI primers amplified the TCR CDR3 region. One entry per CDR3 protein results from TCRdb running MiXCR on the multiplex PCR reads. There are fewer than 900,000 distinct CDR3 sequences in the sample; over 15% occur only once, and over 7.5% lies in the top ten. Researchers defined stable Graves' hyperthyroidism as no ophthalmopathy progression within 18 months. Deletions cut 6 bases from V and 5 bases from J, with 22 bases between. CDR3 length equals 16 residues. Germline V gives CDR1 MDHEN, CDR2 SYDVKM.

Sequenced: blood. The origin of this receptor is a man aged 18-30 years with Graves' hyperthyroidism. The genes are TRBV28 and TRBJ2-5; D might be TRBD1 (6 bases). The CDR3 DNA follows: TGTGCCAGCAGCCACGCAGGGGTAGCAGAGCCGGAGACCCAGTACTTC. Translating gives CASSHAGVAEPETQYF.